Listed here are 3 T cell receptor beta chains from one sample, sequenced in a study of cytomegalovirus exposure and HLA in healthy donors. Generated by immunoSEQ multiplex PCR, the TCRdb table keeps only in-frame clones and is missing some. The sample includes roughly 70,000 clones, roughly 89% of them seen just once. Sequenced input: PBMCs. These receptors were obtained from a woman aged 18-29 years in good health and CMV-seropositive.

The sample holds one count of this clone. The V and J genes are TRBV5-6 and TRBJ1-1; D gene uncertain. Per germline, CDR1 SGHDT and CDR2 YYEEEE. Trimming stripped 2 bases from V and 0 bases from J, with 8 bases between. This CDR3 contains 14 residues. The CDR3 sequence: CASSFGNLNTEAFF. The CDR3 nucleotides are TGTGCCAGCAGCTTCGGTAACCTGAACACTGAAGCTTTCTTT.

The V gene is TRBV7-9, the J gene TRBJ2-5; tentatively, D is TRBD1 (6 bases). This CDR3 spans 12 amino acids. The germline V and J ends were trimmed by 8 bases and 5 bases, with 12 bases remaining between them. The germline CDR1 and CDR2 sequences are SEHNR and FQNEAQ (reference sequence). As DNA, the CDR3 is TGTGCCAGCCGAACAGGGCACGAGACCCAGTACTTC. This encodes CASRTGHETQYF.

This chain connects TRBV2 to TRBJ2-3; D gene unclear. The V gene's germline CDR1 is SNHLY and CDR2 FYNNEI. The CDR3 runs to 15 residues. Trimming shortened V by 8 bases and J by 0 bases, and 15 bases separated the two germline ends. The DNA for the CDR3 is TGTGCCAGCCAAGCTAGGTCAACTAGCACAGATACGCAGTATTTT. Protein: CASQARSTSTDTQYF.